This TCR beta chain derives from a study of cytomegalovirus exposure and HLA in healthy donors. Donors in the study were healthy people who gave bone marrow. Germline V CDR1 and CDR2: LNHNV, YYDKDF (reference sequence). Unmatched junction bases numbered 9, after V lost 1 base and J lost 4 bases. CDR3 length: 18 amino acids. Primers: 60 Vbeta forward and 13 Jbeta reverse. Profiling relied on immunoSEQ multiplex PCR, and the TCRdb table lists in-frame clones only, not all of them. This sample yields roughly 190,000 clones, of which around 83% are seen a single time; around 1% belongs to the top ten. V usage is TRBV15 and J usage is TRBJ2-2; 10 bases match TRBD2. Sequencing used PBMCs. The clonotype comes from a woman between 40 and 55 years old in good health and CMV-seronegative. The CDR3 is CATSRAQGLADPTGELFF. The CDR3 DNA is TGTGCCACCAGCAGAGCCCAAGGACTAGCGGATCCCACCGGGGAGCTGTTTTTT. The whole variable domain, remainder taken from reference TRBV15 and TRBJ2-2, is DAMVIQNPRYQVTQFGKPVTLSCSQTLNHNVMYWYQQKSSQAPKLLFHYYDKDFNNEADTPDNFQSRRPNTSFCFLDIRSPGLGDTAMYLCATSRAQGLADPTGELFFGEGSRLTVL.